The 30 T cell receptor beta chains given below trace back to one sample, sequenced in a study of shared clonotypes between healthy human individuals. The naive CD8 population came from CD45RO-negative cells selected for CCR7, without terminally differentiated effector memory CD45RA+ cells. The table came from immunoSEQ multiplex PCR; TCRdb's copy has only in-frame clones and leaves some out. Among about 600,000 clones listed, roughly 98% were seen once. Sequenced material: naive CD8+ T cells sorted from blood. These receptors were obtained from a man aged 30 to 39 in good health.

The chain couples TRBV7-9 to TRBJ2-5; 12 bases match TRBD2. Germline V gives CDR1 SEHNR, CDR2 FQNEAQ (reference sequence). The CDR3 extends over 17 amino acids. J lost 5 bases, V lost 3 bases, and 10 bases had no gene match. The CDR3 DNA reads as TGTGCCAGCAGCTTCTTCCCTAGCGGGAGGGCTAGGGAGACCCAGTACTTC. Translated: CASSFFPSGRARETQYF.

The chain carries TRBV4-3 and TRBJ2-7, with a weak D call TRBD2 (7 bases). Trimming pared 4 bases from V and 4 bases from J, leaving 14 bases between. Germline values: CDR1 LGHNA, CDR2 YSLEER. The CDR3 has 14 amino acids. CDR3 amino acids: CASSPGASGYEQYF. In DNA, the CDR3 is TGCGCCAGCAGCCCGGGGGCTAGCGGATACGAGCAGTACTTC.

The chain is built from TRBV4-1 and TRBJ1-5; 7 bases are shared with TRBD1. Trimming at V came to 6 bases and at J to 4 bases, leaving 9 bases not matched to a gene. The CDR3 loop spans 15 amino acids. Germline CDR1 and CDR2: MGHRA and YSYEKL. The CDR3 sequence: CASSYRDSSNQPQHF. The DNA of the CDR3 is TGCGCCAGCAGTTACCGGGACAGCTCTAATCAGCCCCAGCATTTT.

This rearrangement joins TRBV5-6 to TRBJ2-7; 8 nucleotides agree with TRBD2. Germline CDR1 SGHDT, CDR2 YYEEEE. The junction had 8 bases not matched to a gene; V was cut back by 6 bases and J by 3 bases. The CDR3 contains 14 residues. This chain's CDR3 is CASTLAGIFYEQYF. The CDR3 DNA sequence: TGTGCCAGCACCTTAGCGGGGATCTTCTACGAGCAGTACTTC.

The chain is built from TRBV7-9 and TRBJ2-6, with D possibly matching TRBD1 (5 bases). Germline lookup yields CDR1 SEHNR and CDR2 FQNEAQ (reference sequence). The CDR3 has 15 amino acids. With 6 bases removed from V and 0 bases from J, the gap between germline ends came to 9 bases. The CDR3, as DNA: TGTGCCAGCAGAGACAGCCACTCTGGGGCCAACGTCCTGACTTTC. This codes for CASRDSHSGANVLTF. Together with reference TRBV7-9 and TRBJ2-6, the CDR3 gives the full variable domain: DTGVSQNPRHKITKRGQNVTFRCDPISEHNRLYWYRQTLGQGPEFLTYFQNEAQLEKSRLLSDRFSAERPKGSFSTLEIQRTEQGDSAMYLCASRDSHSGANVLTFGAGSRLTVL.

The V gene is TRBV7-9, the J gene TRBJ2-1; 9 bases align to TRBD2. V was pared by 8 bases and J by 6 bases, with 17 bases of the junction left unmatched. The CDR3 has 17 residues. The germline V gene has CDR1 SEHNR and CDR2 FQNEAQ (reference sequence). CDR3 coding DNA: TGTGCCAGCCAAATCCCTACTCCTAGCGGGATAGGCAATGAGCAGTTCTTC. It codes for CASQIPTPSGIGNEQFF. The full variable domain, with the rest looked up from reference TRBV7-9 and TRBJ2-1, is DTGVSQNPRHKITKRGQNVTFRCDPISEHNRLYWYRQTLGQGPEFLTYFQNEAQLEKSRLLSDRFSAERPKGSFSTLEIQRTEQGDSAMYLCASQIPTPSGIGNEQFFGPGTRLTVL.

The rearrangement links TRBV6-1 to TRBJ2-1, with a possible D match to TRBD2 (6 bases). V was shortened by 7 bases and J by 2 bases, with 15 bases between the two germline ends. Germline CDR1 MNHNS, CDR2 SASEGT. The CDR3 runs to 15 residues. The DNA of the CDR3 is TGTGCCAGCAACGAGGGTACGGGGGCCTACAATGAGCAGTTCTTC. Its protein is CASNEGTGAYNEQFF.

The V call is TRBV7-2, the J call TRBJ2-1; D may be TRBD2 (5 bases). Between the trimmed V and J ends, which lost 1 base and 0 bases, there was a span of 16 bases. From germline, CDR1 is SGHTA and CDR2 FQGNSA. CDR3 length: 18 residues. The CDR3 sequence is CASSLGGFSGNSYNEQFF. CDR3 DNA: TGTGCCAGCAGCTTAGGAGGCTTTTCGGGAAACTCCTACAATGAGCAGTTCTTC.

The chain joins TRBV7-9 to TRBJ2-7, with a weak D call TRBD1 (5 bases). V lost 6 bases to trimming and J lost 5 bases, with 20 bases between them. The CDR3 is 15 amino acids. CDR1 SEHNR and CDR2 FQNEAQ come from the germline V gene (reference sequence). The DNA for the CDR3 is TGTGCCAGCAGGGACACACGCGGCACGGCCCACGAGCAGTACTTC. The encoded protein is CASRDTRGTAHEQYF.

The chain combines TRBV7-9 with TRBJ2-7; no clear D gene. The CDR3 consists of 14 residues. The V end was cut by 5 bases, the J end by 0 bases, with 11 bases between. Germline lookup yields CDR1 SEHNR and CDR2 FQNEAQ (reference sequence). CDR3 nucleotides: TGTGCCAGCAGCACAAGCACCAGCTCCTACGAGCAGTACTTC. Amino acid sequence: CASSTSTSSYEQYF.

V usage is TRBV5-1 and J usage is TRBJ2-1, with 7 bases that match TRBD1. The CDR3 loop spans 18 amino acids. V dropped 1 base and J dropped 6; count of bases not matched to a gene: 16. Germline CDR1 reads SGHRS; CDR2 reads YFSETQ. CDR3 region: CASSLFRTGEVRGNEQFF. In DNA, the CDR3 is TGCGCCAGCAGCTTGTTCCGGACAGGAGAAGTTAGGGGCAATGAGCAGTTCTTC.

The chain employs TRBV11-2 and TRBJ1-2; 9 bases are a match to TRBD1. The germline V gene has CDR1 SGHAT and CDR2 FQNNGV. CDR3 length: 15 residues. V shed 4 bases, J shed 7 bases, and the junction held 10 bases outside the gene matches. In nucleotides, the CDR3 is TGTGCCAGCAGCTCTCGGACAGGGGAGGTCTTTGGCTACACCTTC. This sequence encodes CASSSRTGEVFGYTF.

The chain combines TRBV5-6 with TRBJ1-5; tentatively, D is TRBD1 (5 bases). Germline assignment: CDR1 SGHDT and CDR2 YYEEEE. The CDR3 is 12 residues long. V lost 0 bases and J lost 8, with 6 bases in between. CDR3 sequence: CASSLGGEPQHF. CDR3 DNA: TGTGCCAGCAGCTTGGGAGGGGAGCCCCAGCATTTT.

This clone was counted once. The DNA of the CDR3 is TGTGCCAGCAGCAGGGGACTAGTGTACGAGCAGTACTTC. Its protein product is CASSRGLVYEQYF. The chain joins TRBV5-4 to TRBJ2-7; 8 bases agree with TRBD2. CDR1 is SGHNT and CDR2 is YYREEE in the germline V gene (reference sequence). V was pared by 4 bases and J by 4 bases, with 4 bases of the junction left unmatched. There are 13 residues in the CDR3.

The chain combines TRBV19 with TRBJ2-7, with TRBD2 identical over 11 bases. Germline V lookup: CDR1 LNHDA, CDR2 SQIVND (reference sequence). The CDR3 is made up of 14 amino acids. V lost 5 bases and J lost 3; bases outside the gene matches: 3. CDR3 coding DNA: TGTGCCAGTAGTCCGACTAGCGGGGACTACGAGCAGTACTTC. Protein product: CASSPTSGDYEQYF.

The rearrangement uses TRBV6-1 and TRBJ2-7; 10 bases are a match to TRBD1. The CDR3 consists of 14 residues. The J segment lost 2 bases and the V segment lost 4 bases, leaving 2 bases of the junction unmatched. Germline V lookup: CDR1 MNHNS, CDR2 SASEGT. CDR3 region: CASSVDRGAYEQYF. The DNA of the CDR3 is TGTGCCAGCAGTGTGGACAGGGGGGCCTACGAGCAGTACTTC.

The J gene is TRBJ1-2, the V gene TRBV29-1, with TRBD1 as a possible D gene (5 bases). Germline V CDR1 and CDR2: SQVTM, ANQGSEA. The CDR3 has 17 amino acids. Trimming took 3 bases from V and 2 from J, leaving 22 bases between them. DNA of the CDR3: TGCAGCGTTGATCAGCCTCGCAGGGAGTGGGAAAACTATGGCTACACCTTC. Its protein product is CSVDQPRREWENYGYTF.

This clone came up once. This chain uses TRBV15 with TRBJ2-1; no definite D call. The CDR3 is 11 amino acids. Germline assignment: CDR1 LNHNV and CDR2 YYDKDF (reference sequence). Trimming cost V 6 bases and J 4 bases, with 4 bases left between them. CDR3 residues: CATSQYNEQFF. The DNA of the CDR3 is TGTGCCACCAGTCAATACAATGAGCAGTTCTTC.

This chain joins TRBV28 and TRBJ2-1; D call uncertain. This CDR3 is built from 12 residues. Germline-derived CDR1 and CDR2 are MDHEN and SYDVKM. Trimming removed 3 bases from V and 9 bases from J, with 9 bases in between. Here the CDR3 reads CASSFGFPEQFF. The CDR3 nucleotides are TGTGCCAGCAGTTTTGGGTTCCCTGAGCAGTTCTTC.

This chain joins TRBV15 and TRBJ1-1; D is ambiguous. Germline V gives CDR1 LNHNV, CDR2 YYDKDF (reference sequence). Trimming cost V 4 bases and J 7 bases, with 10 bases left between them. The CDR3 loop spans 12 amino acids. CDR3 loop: CATSTRALEAFF. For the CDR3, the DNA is TGTGCCACCAGCACCCGGGCCCTTGAAGCTTTCTTT.

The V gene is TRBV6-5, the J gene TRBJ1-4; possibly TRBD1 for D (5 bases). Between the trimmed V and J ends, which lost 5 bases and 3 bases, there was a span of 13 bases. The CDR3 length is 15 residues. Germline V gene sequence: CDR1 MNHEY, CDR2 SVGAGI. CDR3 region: CASSPRTRANEKLFF. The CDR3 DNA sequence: TGTGCCAGCAGTCCACGGACCAGGGCTAATGAAAAACTGTTTTTT.

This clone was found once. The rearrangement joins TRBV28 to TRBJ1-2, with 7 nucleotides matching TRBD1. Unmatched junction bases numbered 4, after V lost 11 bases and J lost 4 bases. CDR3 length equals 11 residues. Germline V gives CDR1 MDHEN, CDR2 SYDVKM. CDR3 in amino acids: CAARGFYGYTF. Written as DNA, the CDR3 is TGTGCCGCCAGGGGGTTCTATGGCTACACCTTC.

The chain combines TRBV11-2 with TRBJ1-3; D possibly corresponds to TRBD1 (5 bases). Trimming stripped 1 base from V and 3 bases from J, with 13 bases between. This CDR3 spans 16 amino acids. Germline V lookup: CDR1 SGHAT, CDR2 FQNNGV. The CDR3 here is CASSLGGITYGNTIYF. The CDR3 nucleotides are TGTGCCAGCAGCTTAGGGGGGATTACTTATGGAAACACCATATATTTT. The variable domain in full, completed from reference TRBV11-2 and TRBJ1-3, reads EAGVAQSPRYKIIEKRQSVAFWCNPISGHATLYWYQQILGQGPKLLIQFQNNGVVDDSQLPKDRFSAERLKGVDSTLKIQPAKLEDSAVYLCASSLGGITYGNTIYFGEGSWLTVV.

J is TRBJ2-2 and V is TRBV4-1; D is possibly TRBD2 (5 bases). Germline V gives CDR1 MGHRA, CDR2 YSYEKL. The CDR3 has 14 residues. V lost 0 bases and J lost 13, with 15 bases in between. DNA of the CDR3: TGCGCCAGCAGCCAAGAAAGCGCTAGCTTTCTGCTGTTTTTT. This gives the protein CASSQESASFLLFF.

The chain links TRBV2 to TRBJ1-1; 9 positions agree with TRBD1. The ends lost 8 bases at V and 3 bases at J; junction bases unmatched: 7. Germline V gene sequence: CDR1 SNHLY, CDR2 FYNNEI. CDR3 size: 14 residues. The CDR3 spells CASGGTGSYTEAFF. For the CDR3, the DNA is TGTGCCAGCGGAGGGACAGGGAGTTACACTGAAGCTTTCTTT.

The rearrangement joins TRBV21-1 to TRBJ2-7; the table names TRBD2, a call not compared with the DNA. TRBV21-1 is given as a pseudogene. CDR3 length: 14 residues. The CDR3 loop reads CASSKVSGRYEQYF. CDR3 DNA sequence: TGTGCCAGCAGCAAAGTTAGCGGGAGATACGAGCAGTACTTC.

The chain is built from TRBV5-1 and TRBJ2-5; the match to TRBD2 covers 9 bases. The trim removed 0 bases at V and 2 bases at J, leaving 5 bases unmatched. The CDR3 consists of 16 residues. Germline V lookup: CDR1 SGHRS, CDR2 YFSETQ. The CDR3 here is CASSLAGLAGQETQYF. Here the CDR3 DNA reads TGCGCCAGCAGCTTGGCCGGGCTAGCGGGACAAGAGACCCAGTACTTC.

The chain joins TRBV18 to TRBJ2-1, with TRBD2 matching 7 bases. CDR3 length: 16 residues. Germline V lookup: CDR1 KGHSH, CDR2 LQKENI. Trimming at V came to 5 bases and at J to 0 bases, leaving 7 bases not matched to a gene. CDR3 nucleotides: TGTGCCAGCTCATCTCCTCTAGCGGCCTCCTACAATGAGCAGTTCTTC. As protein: CASSSPLAASYNEQFF. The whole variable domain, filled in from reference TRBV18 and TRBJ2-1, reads NAGVMQNPRHLVRRRGQEARLRCSPMKGHSHVYWYRQLPEEGLKFMVYLQKENIIDESGMPKERFSAEFPKEGPSILRIQQVVRGDSAAYFCASSSPLAASYNEQFFGPGTRLTVL.

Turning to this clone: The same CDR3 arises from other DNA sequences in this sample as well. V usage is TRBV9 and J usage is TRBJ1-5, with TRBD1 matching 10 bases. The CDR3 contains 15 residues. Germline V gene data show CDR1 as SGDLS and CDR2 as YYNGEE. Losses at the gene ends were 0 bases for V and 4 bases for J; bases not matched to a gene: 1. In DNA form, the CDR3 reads TGTGCCAGCAGCGTAGGACAGGGGGCGAATCAGCCCCAGCATTTT. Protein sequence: CASSVGQGANQPQHF.

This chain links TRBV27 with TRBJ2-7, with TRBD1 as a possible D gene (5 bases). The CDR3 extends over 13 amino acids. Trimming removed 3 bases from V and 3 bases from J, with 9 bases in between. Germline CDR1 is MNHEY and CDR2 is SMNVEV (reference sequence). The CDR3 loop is CASSFDSLYEQYF. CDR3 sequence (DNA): TGTGCCAGCAGTTTCGACAGCCTCTACGAGCAGTACTTC.